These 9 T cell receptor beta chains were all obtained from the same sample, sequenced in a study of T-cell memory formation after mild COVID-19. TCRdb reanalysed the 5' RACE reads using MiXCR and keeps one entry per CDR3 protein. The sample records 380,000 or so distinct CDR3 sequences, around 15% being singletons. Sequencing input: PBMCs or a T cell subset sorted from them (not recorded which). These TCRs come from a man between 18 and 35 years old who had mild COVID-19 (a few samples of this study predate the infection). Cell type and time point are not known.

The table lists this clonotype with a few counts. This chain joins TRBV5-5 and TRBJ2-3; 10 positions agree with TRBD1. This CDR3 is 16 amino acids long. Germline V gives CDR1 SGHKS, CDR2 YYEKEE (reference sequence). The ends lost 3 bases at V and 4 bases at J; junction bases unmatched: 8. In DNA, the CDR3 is TGTGCCAGCAGCTACCCCCCGGGACAGGGGTCAGATACGCAGTATTTT. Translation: CASSYPPGQGSDTQYF.

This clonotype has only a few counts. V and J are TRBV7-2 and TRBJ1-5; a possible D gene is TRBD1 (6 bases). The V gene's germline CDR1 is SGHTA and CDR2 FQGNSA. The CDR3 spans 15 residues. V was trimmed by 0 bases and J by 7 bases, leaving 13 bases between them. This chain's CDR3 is CASSLASGAGQPQHF. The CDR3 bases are TGTGCCAGCAGCTTAGCGTCAGGGGCCGGGCAGCCCCAGCATTTT.

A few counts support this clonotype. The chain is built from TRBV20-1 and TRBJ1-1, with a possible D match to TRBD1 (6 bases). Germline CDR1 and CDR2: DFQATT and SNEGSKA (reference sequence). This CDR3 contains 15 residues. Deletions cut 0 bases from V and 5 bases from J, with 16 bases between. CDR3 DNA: TGCAGTGCTAGAGATGGGACACCCGTAGGAACTGAAGCTTTCTTT. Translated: CSARDGTPVGTEAFF.

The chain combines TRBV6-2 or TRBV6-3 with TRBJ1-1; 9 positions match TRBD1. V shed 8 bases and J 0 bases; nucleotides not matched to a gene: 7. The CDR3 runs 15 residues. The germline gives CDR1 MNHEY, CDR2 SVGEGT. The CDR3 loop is CASFTGGFMNTEAFF. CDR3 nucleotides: TGTGCCAGCTTTACAGGGGGCTTCATGAACACTGAAGCTTTCTTT.

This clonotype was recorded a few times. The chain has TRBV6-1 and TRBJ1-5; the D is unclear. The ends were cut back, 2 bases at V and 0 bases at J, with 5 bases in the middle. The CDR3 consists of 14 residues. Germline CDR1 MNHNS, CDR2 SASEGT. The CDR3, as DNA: TGTGCCAGCAGTGAAATACATAGCAATCAGCCCCAGCATTTT. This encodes CASSEIHSNQPQHF.

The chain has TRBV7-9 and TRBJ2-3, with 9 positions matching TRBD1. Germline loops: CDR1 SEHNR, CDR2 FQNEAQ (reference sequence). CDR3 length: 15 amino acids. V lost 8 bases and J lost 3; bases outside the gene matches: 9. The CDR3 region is CASRHPGQGTDTQYF. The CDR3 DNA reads TGTGCCAGCCGCCACCCGGGACAGGGAACAGATACGCAGTATTTT. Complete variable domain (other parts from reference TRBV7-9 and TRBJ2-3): DTGVSQNPRHKITKRGQNVTFRCDPISEHNRLYWYRQTLGQGPEFLTYFQNEAQLEKSRLLSDRFSAERPKGSFSTLEIQRTEQGDSAMYLCASRHPGQGTDTQYFGPGTRLTVL.

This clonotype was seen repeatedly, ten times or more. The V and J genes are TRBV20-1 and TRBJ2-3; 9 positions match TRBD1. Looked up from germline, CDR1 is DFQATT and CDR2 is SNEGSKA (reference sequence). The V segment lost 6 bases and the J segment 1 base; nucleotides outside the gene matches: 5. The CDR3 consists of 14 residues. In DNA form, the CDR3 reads TGCAGTGCAAACAGGGGGCTGGGCACAGATACGCAGTATTTT. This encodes CSANRGLGTDTQYF.

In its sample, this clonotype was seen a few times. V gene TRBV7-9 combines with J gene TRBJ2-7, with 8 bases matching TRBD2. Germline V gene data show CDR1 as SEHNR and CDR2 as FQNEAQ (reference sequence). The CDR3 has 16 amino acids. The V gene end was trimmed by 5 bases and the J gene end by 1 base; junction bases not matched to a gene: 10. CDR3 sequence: CASSPRGVGFSYEQYV. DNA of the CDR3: TGTGCCAGCAGCCCGCGGGGGGTTGGATTTTCCTACGAGCAGTACGTC.

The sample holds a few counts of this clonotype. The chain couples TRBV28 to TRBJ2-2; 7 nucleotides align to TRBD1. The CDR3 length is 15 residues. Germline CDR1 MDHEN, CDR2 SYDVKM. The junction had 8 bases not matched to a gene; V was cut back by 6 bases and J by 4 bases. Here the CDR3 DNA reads TGTGCCAGCAGGCCCGGGACAGTAACCACCGGGGAGCTGTTTTTT. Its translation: CASRPGTVTTGELFF.